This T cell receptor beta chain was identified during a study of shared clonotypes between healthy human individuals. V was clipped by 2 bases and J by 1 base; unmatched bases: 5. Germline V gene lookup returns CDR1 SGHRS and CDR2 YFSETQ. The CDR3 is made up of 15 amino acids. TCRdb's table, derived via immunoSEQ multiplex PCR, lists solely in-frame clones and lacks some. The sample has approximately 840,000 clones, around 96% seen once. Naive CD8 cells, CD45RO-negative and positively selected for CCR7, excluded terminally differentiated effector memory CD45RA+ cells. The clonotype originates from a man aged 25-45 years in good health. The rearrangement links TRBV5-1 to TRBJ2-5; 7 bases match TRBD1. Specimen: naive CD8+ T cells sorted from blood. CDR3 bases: TGCGCCAGCAGCTTATTATACAGGGGCCAAGAGACCCAGTACTTC. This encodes CASSLLYRGQETQYF.